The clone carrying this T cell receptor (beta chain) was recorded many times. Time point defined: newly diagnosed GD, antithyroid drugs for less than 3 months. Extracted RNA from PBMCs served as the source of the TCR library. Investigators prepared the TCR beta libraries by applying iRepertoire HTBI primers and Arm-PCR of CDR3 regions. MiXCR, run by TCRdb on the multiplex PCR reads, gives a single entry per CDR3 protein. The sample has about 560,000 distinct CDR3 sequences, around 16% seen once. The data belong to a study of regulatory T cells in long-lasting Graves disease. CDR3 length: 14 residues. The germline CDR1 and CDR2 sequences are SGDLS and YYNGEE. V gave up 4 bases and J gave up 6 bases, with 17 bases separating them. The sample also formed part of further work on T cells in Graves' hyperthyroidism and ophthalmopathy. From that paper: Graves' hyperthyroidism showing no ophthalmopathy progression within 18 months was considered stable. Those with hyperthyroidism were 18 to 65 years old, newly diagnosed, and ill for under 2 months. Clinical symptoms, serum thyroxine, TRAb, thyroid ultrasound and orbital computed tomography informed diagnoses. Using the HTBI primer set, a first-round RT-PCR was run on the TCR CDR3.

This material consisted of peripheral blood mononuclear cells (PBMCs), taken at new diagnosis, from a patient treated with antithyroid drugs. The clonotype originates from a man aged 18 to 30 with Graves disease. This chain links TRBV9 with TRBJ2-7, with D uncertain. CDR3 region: CASSLVGHPGEQYF. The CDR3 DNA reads TGTGCCAGCAGCCTTGTCGGCCACCCGGGCGAGCAGTACTTC.